Reported below is one T cell receptor beta chain. What it binds is not known. The data were obtained in a study of shared clonotypes between healthy human individuals. As for the study in general: Per donor, CD8 memory used one plate, CD8 naive used two, CD4 memory used three and CD4 naive used three. Study-wide points: Several donors held approximately 4.6% of naive CD4 clonotypes in common. The genetic and exposure-history diversity represented was limited by few donors. Compared with memory subsets, naive subsets generally had larger estimated richness.

The table came from immunoSEQ multiplex PCR; TCRdb's copy has only in-frame clones and leaves some out. The data contain about 1.5 million clones, around 97% of them seen just once; the ten biggest clones take up approximately 1.1%. The TCR sequence derives from a man aged 30 to 45 in good health. The sample consisted of naive CD4+ T cells sorted from blood. The subset denotes: CD45RA+ positively selected.

The CDR3 nucleotides are TGTGCCAGCAGCTTGGGGGGCGTCGAGCAGTACTTC. This gives the protein CASSLGGVEQYF. The chain recombines TRBV5-6 with TRBJ2-7, with D perhaps matching TRBD1 (5 bases). The CDR3 consists of 12 residues. V was trimmed by 0 bases and J by 6 bases, leaving 7 bases between them. Per germline, CDR1 SGHDT and CDR2 YYEEEE.